Sequencing of this T cell receptor (beta chain) was carried out in a study of blood T cells in healthy people across ages. A second PCR, run for about 7 to 11 cycles, used a sample-barcoded 5' primer plus a J-beta primer mix. The authors tagged each cDNA molecule using a template-switch adaptor with 12 random nucleotides. TCRdb analysed the 5' RACE reads with MiXCR anew, one entry per CDR3 protein. This table has about 1.4 million distinct CDR3 sequences, approximately 59% appearing once. In each sample, at least 6.5 million PBMCs were isolated. There are 13 residues in the CDR3. V shed 2 bases and J shed 3 bases, with 11 bases lying between them. Per germline, CDR1 DFQATT and CDR2 SNEGSKA (reference sequence).

The material sequenced was blood. The clonotype originates from a man in his late teens or twenties in good health. The chain carries TRBV20-1 and TRBJ2-7, with TRBD2 as a possible D gene (6 bases). The CDR3, as DNA: TGCAGTGCTAGATCCTTGGGGGGCTACGAGCAGTACTTC. Encoded protein: CSARSLGGYEQYF.